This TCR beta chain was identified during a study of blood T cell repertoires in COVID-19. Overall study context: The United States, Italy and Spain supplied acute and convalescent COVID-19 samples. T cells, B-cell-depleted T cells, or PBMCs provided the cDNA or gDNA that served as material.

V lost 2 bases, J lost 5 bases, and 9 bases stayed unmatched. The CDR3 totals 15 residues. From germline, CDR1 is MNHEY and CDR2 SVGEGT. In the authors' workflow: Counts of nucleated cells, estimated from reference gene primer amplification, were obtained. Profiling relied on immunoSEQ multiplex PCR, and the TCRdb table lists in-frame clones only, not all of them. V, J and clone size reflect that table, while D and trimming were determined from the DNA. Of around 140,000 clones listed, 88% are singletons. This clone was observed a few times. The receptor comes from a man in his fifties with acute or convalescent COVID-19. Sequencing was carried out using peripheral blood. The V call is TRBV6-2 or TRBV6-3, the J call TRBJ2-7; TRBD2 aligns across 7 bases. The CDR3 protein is CASSYPAREADEQYF. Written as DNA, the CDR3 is TGTGCCAGCAGTTACCCCGCTCGGGAGGCTGACGAGCAGTACTTC.